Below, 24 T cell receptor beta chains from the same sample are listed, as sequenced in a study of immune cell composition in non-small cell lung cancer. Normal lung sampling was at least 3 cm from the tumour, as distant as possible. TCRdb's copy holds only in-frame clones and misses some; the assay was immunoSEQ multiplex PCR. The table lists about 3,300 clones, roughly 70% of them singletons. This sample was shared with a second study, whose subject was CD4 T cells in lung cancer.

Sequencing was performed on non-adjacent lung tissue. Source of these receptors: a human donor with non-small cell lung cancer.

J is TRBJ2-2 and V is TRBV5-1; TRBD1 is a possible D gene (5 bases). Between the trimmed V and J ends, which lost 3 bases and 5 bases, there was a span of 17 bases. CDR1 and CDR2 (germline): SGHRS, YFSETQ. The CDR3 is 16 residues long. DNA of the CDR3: TGCGCCAGCAGCTGGCATTCAACAGGAAATACCGGGGAGCTGTTTTTT. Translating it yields CASSWHSTGNTGELFF.

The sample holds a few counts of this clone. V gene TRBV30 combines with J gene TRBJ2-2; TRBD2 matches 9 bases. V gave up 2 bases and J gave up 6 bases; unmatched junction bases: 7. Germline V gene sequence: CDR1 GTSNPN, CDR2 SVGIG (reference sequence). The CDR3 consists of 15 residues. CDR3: CAWSIQAGGAGELFF. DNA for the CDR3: TGTGCCTGGAGTATCCAGGCGGGAGGGGCCGGGGAGCTGTTTTTT.

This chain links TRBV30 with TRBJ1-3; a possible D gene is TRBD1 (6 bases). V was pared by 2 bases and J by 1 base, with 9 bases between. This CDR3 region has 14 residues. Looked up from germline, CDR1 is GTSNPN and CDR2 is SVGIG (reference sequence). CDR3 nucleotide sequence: TGTGCCTGGAGTAAAACAGGGTCTGGAAACACCATATATTTT. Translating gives CAWSKTGSGNTIYF. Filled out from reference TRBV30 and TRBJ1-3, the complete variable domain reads SQTIHQWPATLVQPVGSPLSLECTVEGTSNPNLYWYRQAAGRGLQLLFYSVGIGQISSEVPQNLSASRPQDRQFILSSKKLLLSDSGFYLCAWSKTGSGNTIYFGEGSWLTVV.

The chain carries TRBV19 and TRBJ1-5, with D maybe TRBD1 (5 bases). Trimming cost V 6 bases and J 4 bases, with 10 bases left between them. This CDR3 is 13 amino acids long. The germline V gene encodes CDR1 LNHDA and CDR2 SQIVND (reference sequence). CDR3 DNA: TGTGCCAGTAGGGGACTTCTTAATCAGCCCCAGCATTTT. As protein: CASRGLLNQPQHF.

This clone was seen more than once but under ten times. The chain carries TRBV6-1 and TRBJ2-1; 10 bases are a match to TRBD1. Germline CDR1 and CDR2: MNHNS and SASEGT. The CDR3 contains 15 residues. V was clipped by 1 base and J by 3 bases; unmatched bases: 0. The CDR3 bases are TGTGCCAGCAGTGAAGGGACAGGGGGCTACAATGAGCAGTTCTTC. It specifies CASSEGTGGYNEQFF.

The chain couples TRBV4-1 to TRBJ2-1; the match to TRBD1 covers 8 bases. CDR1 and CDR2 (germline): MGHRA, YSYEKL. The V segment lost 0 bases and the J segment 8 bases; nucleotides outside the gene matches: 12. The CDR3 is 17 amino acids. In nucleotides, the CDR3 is TGCGCCAGCAGCCAAGATCGGTCGGCACAGGGGGTTTATGAGCAGTTCTTC. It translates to CASSQDRSAQGVYEQFF.

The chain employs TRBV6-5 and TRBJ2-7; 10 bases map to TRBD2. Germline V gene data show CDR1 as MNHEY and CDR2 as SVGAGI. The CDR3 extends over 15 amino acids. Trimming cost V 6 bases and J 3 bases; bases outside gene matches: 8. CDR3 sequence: CASSPQASGSYEQYV. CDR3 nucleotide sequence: TGTGCCAGCAGCCCACAGGCTAGCGGGAGCTACGAGCAGTACGTC.

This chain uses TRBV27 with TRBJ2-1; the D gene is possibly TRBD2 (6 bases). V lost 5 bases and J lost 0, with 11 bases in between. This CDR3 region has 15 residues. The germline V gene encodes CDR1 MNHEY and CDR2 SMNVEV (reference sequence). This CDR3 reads CASSRDGSSYNEQFF. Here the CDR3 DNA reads TGTGCCAGCAGTCGGGACGGGAGCTCCTACAATGAGCAGTTCTTC.

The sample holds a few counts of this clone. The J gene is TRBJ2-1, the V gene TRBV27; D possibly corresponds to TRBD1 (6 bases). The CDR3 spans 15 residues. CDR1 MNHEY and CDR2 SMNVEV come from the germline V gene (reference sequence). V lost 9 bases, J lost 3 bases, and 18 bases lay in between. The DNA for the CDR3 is TGTGCCAGTCAGGACAGCAACCAGGGCTACAATGAGCAGTTCTTC. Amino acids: CASQDSNQGYNEQFF.

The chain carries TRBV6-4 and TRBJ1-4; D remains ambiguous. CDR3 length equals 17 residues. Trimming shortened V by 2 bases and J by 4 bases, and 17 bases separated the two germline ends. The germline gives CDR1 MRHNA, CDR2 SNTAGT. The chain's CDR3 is CASSDPPPQSYNEKLFF. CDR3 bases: TGTGCCAGCAGTGACCCGCCCCCACAGAGTTATAATGAAAAACTGTTTTTT.

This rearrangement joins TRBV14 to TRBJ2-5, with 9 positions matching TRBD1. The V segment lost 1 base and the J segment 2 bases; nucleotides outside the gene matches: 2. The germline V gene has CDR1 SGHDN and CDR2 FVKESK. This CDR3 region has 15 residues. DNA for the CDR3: TGTGCCAGCAGCCAAGGGGACAGGGTGCAAGAGACCCAGTACTTC. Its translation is CASSQGDRVQETQYF.

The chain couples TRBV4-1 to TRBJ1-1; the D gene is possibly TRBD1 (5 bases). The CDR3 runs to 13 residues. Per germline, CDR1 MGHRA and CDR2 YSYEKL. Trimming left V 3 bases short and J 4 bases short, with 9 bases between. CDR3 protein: CASSHQGATEAFF. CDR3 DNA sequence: TGCGCCAGCAGCCACCAGGGTGCCACTGAAGCTTTCTTT.

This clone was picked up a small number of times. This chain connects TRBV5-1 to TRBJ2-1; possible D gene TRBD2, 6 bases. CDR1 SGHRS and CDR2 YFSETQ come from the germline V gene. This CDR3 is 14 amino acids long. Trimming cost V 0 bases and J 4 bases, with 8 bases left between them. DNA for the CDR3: TGCGCCAGCAGCTTGGGGGAGGCGTACAATGAGCAGTTCTTC. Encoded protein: CASSLGEAYNEQFF.

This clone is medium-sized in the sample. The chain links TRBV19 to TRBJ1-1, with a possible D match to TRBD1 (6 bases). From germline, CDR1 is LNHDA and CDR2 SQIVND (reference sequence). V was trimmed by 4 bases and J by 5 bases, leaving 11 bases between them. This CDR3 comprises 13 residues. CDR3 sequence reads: CASSTRDRTEAFF. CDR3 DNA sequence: TGTGCCAGTAGTACACGAGACAGGACTGAAGCTTTCTTT.

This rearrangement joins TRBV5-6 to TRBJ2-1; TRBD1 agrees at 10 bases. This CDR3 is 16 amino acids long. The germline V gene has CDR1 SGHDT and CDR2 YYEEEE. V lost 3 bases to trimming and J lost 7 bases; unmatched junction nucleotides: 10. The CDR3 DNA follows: TGTGCCAGCAGCTATCCGACAGGGGGCGCTGGGAATGAGCAGTTCTTC. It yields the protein CASSYPTGGAGNEQFF.

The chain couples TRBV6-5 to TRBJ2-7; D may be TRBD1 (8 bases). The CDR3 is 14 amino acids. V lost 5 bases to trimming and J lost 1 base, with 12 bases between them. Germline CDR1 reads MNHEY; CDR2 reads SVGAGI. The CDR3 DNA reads TGTGCCAGCAGTGAGCGGGACAGGTCCTACGAGCAGTACTTC. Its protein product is CASSERDRSYEQYF.

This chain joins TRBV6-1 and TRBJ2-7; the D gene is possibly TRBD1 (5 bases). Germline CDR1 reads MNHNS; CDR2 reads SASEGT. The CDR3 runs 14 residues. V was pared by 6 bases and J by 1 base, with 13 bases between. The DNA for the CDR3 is TGTGCCAGCAGGGCTACGAAGGGGTCCTACGAGCAGTACGTC. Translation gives CASRATKGSYEQYV.

This chain's CDR3 is CASSLYRDNNSPLHF. The CDR3 coding sequence is TGTGCCAGCTCACTTTACCGGGACAATAATTCACCCCTCCACTTT. The rearrangement uses TRBV18 and TRBJ1-6, with D possibly TRBD1 on 6 matching bases. Germline-derived CDR1 and CDR2 are KGHSH and LQKENI. This CDR3 is 15 amino acids long. V shed 4 bases and J shed 5 bases, with 12 bases lying between them.

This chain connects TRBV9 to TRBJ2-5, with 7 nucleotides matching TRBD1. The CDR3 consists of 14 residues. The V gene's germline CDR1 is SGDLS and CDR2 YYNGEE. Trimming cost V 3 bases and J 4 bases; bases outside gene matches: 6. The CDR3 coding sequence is TGTGCCAGCAGCGCGACAGGGTTTCTAGAGACCCAGTACTTC. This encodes CASSATGFLETQYF.

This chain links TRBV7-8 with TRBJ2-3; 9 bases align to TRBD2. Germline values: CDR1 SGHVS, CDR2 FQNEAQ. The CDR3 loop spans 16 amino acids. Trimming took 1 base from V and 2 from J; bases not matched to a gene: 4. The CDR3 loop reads CASSLETSGVTDTQYF. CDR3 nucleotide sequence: TGTGCCAGCAGCTTAGAGACTAGCGGAGTCACAGATACGCAGTATTTT.

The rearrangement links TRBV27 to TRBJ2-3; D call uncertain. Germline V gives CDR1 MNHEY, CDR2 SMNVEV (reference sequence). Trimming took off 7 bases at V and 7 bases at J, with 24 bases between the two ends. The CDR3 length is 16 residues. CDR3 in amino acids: CASTKVPGYPQNTQYF. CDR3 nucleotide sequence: TGTGCCAGCACCAAAGTCCCTGGGTACCCACAGAATACGCAGTATTTT.

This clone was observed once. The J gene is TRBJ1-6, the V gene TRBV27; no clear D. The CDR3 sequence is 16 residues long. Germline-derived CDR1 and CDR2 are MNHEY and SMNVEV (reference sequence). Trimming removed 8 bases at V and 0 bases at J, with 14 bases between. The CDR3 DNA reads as TGTGCCAGCCGGGAGAGCTGGAGCTCCTATAATTCACCCCTCCACTTT. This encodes CASRESWSSYNSPLHF.

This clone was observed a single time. CDR3 amino acids: CASSPGDRATDTQYF. In DNA form, the CDR3 reads TGTGCCAGTAGTCCAGGGGACAGGGCCACAGATACGCAGTATTTT. The J gene is TRBJ2-3, the V gene TRBV19; 9 positions agree with TRBD1. CDR3 length: 15 amino acids. The V and J ends lost 5 bases and 2 bases, in that order; junction bases with no gene match: 5. Germline-derived CDR1 and CDR2 are LNHDA and SQIVND (reference sequence).

The CDR3 nucleotides read TGTGCCAGCAGCCAAGTGGACAGGGGAGTACTCGGTACCTATGGCTACACCTTC. Protein: CASSQVDRGVLGTYGYTF. The chain has TRBV14 and TRBJ1-2, with 9 bases lining up with TRBD1. The CDR3 totals 18 residues. V gave up 1 base and J gave up 4 bases; unmatched junction bases: 13. Germline loops: CDR1 SGHDN, CDR2 FVKESK.